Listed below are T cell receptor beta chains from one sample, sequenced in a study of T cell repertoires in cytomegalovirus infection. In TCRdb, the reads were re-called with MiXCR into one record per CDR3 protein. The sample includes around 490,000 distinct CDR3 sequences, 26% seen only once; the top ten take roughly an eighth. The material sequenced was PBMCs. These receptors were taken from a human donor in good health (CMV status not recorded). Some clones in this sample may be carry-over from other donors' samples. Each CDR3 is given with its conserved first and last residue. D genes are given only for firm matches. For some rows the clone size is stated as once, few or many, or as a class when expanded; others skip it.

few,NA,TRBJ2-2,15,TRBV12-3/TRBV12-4,CASSSTGLNTGELFF
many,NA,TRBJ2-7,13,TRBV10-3,CAIMRQREGEQYF
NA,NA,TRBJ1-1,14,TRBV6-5,CASRIYRMNTEAFF
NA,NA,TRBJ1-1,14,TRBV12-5,CASAFGAANTEAFF
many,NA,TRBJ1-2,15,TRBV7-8,CASSLRQLANYGYTF
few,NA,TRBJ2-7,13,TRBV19,CASSWSGAPEQYF
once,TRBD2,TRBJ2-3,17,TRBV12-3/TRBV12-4,CASSLQREGLNMDTQYF
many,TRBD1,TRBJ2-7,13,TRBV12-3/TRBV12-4,CASSFGQDYEQYF
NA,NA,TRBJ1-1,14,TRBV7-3,CASSSFRKRTEAFF
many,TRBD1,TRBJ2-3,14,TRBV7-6,CASSPDRFTDTQYF
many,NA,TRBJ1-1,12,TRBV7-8,CASSPGATEAFF
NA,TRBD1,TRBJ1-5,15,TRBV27,CASRLNRGGNQPQHF
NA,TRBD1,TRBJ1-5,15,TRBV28,CASSSDRANNQPQHF
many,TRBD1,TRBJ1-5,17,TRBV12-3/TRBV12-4,CASSLVMGQGGNQPQHF
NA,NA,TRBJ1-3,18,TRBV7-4,CASIPIRMRRASGNTIYF
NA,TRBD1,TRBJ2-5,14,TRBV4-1,CASSPLRGIQTQYF
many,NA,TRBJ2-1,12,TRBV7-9,CASSRLSGEQFF
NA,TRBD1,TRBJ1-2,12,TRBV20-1,CSASEGQYGYTF
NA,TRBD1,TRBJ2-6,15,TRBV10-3,CATGQGRPGANVLTF
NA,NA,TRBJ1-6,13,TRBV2,CASSVGGSSPLHF
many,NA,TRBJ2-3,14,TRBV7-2,CASSISYSGDTQYF
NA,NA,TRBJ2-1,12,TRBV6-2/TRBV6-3,CASKNPTKEQFF
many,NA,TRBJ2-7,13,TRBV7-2,CASSNTVSYEQYF
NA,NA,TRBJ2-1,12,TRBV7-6,CASSPVLPEQFF
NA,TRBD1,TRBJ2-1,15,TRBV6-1,CASSRGTASYNEQFF
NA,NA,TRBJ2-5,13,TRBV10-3,CAISAVLGETQYF
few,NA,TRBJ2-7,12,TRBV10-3,CAAGAEALEQYF
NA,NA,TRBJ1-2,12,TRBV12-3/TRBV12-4,CASSILTGGYTF
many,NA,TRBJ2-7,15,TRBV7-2,CASSLARGNTYEQYF
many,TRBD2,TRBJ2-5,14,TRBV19,CASSFREGQETQYF
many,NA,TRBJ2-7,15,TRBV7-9,CASSLEGLSSYEQYF
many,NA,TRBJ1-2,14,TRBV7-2,CASSSHGAFSGYTF
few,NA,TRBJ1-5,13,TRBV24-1,CATQDTGHQPQHF
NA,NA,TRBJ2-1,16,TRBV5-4,CASSLDRVSVNNEQFF
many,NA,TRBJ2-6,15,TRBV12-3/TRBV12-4,CASSLSYFGANVLTF
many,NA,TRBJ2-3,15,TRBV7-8,CASSYPGSGTDTQYF
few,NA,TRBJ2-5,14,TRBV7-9,CASSLAGRSETQYF
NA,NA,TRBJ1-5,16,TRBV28,CASTIWDLFSNQPQHF
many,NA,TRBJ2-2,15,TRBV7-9,CASSRLAVNTGELFF
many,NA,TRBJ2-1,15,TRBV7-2,CASSPQYGDRDEQFF
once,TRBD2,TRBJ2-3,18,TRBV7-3,CASSLLPLTGGSTDTQYF
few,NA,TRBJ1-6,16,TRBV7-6,CASSSGTGTNNSPLHF